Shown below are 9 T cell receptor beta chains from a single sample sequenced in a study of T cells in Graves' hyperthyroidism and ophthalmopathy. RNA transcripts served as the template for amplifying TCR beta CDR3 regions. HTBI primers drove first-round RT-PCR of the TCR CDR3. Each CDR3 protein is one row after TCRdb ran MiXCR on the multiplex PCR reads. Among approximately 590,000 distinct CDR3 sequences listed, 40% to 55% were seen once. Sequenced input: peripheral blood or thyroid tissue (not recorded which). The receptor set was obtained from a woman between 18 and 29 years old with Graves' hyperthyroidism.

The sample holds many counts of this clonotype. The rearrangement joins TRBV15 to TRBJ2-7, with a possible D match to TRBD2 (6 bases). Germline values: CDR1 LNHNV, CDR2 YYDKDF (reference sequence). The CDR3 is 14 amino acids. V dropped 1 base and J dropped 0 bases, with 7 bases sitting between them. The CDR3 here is CATSRAGDSYEQYF. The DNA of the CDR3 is TGTGCCACCAGCAGAGCGGGGGACTCCTACGAGCAGTACTTC.

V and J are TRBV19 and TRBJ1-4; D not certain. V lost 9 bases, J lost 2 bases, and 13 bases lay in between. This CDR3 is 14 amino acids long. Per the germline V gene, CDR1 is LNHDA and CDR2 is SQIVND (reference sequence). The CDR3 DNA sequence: TGTGCCAGGGTGACCCTCAGGACTAATGAAAAACTGTTTTTT. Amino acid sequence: CARVTLRTNEKLFF.

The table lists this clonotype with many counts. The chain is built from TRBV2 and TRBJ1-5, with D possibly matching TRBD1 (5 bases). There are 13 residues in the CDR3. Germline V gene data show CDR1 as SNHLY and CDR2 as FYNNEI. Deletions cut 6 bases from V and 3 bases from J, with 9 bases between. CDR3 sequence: CASRRDVNQPQHF. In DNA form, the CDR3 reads TGTGCCAGCAGGAGGGACGTCAATCAGCCCCAGCATTTT.

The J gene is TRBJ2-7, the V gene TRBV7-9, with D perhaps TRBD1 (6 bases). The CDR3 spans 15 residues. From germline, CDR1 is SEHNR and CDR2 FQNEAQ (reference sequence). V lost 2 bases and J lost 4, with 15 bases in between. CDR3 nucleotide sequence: TGTGCCAGCAGCTTACCCGGGACAAACCAATACGAGCAGTACTTC. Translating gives CASSLPGTNQYEQYF.

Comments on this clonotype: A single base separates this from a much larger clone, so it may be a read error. CDR3 in DNA: TGTGCCAGCAGTTTGGCAGGGCTTGAAAACACCATATATTTT. This encodes CASSLAGLENTIYF. The chain combines TRBV7-8 with TRBJ1-3; D may be TRBD1 (5 bases). The CDR3 consists of 14 residues. V was shortened by 6 bases and J by 6 bases, with 15 bases between the two germline ends. The germline V gene has CDR1 SGHVS and CDR2 FQNEAQ.

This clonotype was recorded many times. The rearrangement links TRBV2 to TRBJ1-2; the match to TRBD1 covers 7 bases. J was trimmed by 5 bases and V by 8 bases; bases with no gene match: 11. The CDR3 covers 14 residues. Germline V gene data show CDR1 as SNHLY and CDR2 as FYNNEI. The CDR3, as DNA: TGTGCCAGCCAGCTGACAGGGCCGGAGTATGGCTACACCTTC. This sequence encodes CASQLTGPEYGYTF.

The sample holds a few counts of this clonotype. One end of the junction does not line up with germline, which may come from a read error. The CDR3 nucleotides are TGTGCCAGCAGTTTAGTACAGGGGATTGAAAAGCTGTTTTTT. It yields the protein CASSLVQGIEKLFF. The J gene is TRBJ1-4, the V gene TRBV2; 7 nucleotides align to TRBD1. This CDR3 has 14 residues. The germline V gene encodes CDR1 SNHLY and CDR2 FYNNEI.

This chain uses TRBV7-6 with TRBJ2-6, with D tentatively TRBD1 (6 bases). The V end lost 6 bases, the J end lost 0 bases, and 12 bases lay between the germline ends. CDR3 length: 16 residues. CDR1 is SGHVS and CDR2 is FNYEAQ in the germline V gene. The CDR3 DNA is TGTGCCAGCAGGGACAGCCTACTCTCTGGGGCCAACGTCCTGACTTTC. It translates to CASRDSLLSGANVLTF.

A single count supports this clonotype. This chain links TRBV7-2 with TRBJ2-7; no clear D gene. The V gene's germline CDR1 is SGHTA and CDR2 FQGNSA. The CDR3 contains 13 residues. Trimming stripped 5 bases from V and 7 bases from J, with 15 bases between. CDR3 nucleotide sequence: TGTGCCAGCAGCCCCTATAGTTCGTGGGAGCAGTACTTC. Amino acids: CASSPYSSWEQYF.